The clone carrying this TCR beta chain turned up a few times. No antigen is known for it. This sample was included in a study of response to subunit inactivated influenza vaccine. Study results and limitations: Authors suggested each seasonal influenza vaccination recruits few new T cells.

MiXCR, run by TCRdb on the RT-PCR reads, gives a single entry per CDR3 protein. The table lists over 800,000 distinct CDR3 sequences, 21% of them singletons. Germline CDR1 reads MNHNS; CDR2 reads SASEGT. Trimming at V came to 3 bases and at J to 1 base, leaving 4 bases not matched to a gene. The CDR3 is 15 residues long. The source of this sequence is a man aged 50 or older who received an inactivated influenza vaccine. The sample in question was PBMCs from blood, obtained less than 6 days after vaccination. The V and J genes are TRBV6-1 and TRBJ2-5; TRBD1 agrees at 8 bases. In DNA, the CDR3 is TGTGCCAGCAGTGACTTCACAGGGGGCCAAGAGACCCAGTACTTC. It encodes CASSDFTGGQETQYF.